The 16 T cell receptor beta chains presented below share a single source sample, sequenced in a study of PD-L1 blockade in urothelial cancer. Time point noted: pretreatment peripheral blood. TCRdb keeps only in-frame clones here, not all; method: immunoSEQ multiplex PCR. The sample carries fewer than 50,000 clones, around 79% recorded once. The sample consisted of PBMCs, taken around atezolizumab (anti-PD-L1) treatment. These receptors originate from a man aged 65-85 years with urothelial cancer.

The J gene is TRBJ2-1, the V gene TRBV14, with 11 nucleotides matching TRBD2. This CDR3 has 17 residues. The germline V gene encodes CDR1 SGHDN and CDR2 FVKESK. The junction had 7 bases not matched to a gene; V was cut back by 0 bases and J by 6 bases. CDR3 DNA: TGTGCCAGCAGCCAAGATCCCGGGCTAGCGGGAGGCAATGAGCAGTTCTTC. Translating it yields CASSQDPGLAGGNEQFF.

This clone was counted a single time. The same CDR3 arises from other DNA sequences in this sample as well. The chain uses TRBV5-4 and TRBJ2-1, with 9 bases that match TRBD1. The CDR3 is 14 amino acids. Unmatched junction bases numbered 12, after V lost 8 bases and J lost 9 bases. Germline V gene sequence: CDR1 SGHNT, CDR2 YYREEE (reference sequence). The CDR3 protein is CASSLGQGFGEQFF. CDR3 bases: TGTGCCAGTAGCCTCGGACAGGGGTTCGGTGAGCAGTTCTTC.

The rearrangement links TRBV11-3 to TRBJ2-1; 9 nucleotides agree with TRBD2. The CDR3 consists of 19 residues. The V gene's germline CDR1 is SGHNT and CDR2 YENEEA. The ends lost 5 bases at V and 3 bases at J; junction bases unmatched: 17. DNA of the CDR3: TGTGCCAGCAGCCCCGGGGAGGCTAGCGGGACTGTGGGCTACAATGAGCAGTTCTTC. Protein product: CASSPGEASGTVGYNEQFF. Filled out from reference TRBV11-3 and TRBJ2-1, the complete variable domain reads EAGVVQSPRYKIIEKKQPVAFWCNPISGHNTLYWYLQNLGQGPELLIRYENEEAVDDSQLPKDRFSAERLKGVDSTLKIQPAELGDSAVYLCASSPGEASGTVGYNEQFFGPGTRLTVL.

The chain joins TRBV15 to TRBJ1-2, with D unclear. The V gene's germline CDR1 is LNHNV and CDR2 YYDKDF (reference sequence). Trimming stripped 7 bases from V and 2 bases from J, with 11 bases between. This CDR3 has 13 amino acids. CDR3 protein: CATTPGSNYGYTF. CDR3 nucleotides: TGTGCCACCACCCCCGGGAGCAACTATGGCTACACCTTC.

V gene TRBV10-3 combines with J gene TRBJ2-7, with 13 bases identical to TRBD2. CDR1 and CDR2 (germline): ENHRY, SYGVKD. Trimming removed 5 bases from V and 3 bases from J; junction bases left unmatched: 7. The CDR3 runs to 16 residues. CDR3 sequence (DNA): TGTGCCATCAGTACTGGAGGGACTAGCGGGAACTACGAGCAGTACTTC. It yields the protein CAISTGGTSGNYEQYF.

V usage is TRBV6-5 and J usage is TRBJ1-2, with no clear D. The germline V gene has CDR1 MNHEY and CDR2 SVGAGI. V was cut by 6 bases and J by 0 bases, with 5 bases left in between. This CDR3 is built from 12 residues. The CDR3 region has the DNA TGTGCCAGCAGCGGGACTAACTATGGCTACACCTTC. This encodes CASSGTNYGYTF.

The genes are TRBV6-5 and TRBJ1-1; the D is unclear. The V gene's germline CDR1 is MNHEY and CDR2 SVGAGI. Deletions cut 5 bases from V and 6 bases from J, with 13 bases between. The CDR3 sequence is 13 residues long. As DNA, the CDR3 is TGTGCCAGCAGTCAGCACGACGGGGCTGAAGCTTTCTTT. This encodes CASSQHDGAEAFF.

The chain uses TRBV2 and TRBJ2-3; 11 nucleotides match TRBD2. Trimming cost V 6 bases and J 2 bases; bases outside gene matches: 7. The CDR3 runs to 16 residues. CDR1 SNHLY and CDR2 FYNNEI come from the germline V gene. The CDR3 here is CASSPLAGVNTDTQYF. CDR3 DNA sequence: TGTGCCAGCAGCCCACTAGCGGGAGTTAACACAGATACGCAGTATTTT. Drawing the rest from reference TRBV2 and TRBJ2-3, the complete variable domain is EPEVTQTPSHQVTQMGQEVILRCVPISNHLYFYWYRQILGQKVEFLVSFYNNEISEKSEIFDDQFSVERPDGSNFTLKIRSTKLEDSAMYFCASSPLAGVNTDTQYFGPGTRLTVL.

V is TRBV28 and J is TRBJ1-4, with D unclear. The CDR3 covers 13 residues. V was cut by 6 bases and J by 5 bases, with 10 bases left in between. In germline, CDR1 is MDHEN, CDR2 SYDVKM. CDR3 residues: CASSPPPNEKLFF. The CDR3 nucleotides are TGTGCCAGCAGCCCCCCCCCGAATGAAAAACTGTTTTTT.

The rearrangement links TRBV19 to TRBJ2-6; 9 positions match TRBD1. This CDR3 spans 16 amino acids. The V segment lost 9 bases and the J segment 0 bases; nucleotides outside the gene matches: 6. The germline CDR1 and CDR2 sequences are LNHDA and SQIVND (reference sequence). In nucleotides, the CDR3 is TGTGCCAGCCTACAGGGGGCAAGCTCTGGGGCCAACGTCCTGACTTTC. This gives the protein CASLQGASSGANVLTF. Variable domain in full (rest from reference TRBV19 and TRBJ2-6): DGGITQSPKYLFRKEGQNVTLSCEQNLNHDAMYWYRQDPGQGLRLIYYSQIVNDFQKGDIAEGYSVSREKKESFPLTVTSAQKNPTAFYLCASLQGASSGANVLTFGAGSRLTVL.

The rearrangement uses TRBV6-6 and TRBJ2-3, with unresolved D. Per germline, CDR1 MNHNY and CDR2 SVGAGI (reference sequence). V was cut by 3 bases and J by 1 base, with 5 bases left in between. The length of the CDR3 is 13 residues. CDR3 bases: TGTGCCAGCAGTTATCGGGGCACAGATACGCAGTATTTT. Translation gives CASSYRGTDTQYF.

This chain uses TRBV5-8 with TRBJ2-7, with 8 bases that match TRBD2. The CDR3 is 15 residues long. CDR1 is SGHTS, CDR2 YDEGEE, per germline. Trimming cost V 2 bases and J 3 bases; bases outside gene matches: 7. The CDR3 nucleotides are TGTGCCAGCAGCTTCGGGACTAGTCAGGACTACGAGCAGTACTTC. The encoded protein is CASSFGTSQDYEQYF. The full variable domain, in which reference TRBV5-8 and TRBJ2-7 provide the parts outside the CDR3, is EAGVTQSPTHLIKTRGQQATLRCSPISGHTSVYWYQQALGLGLQFLLWYDEGEERNRGNFPPRFSGRQFPNYSSELNVNALELEDSALYLCASSFGTSQDYEQYFGPGTRLTVT.

J is TRBJ1-1 and V is TRBV30; D might be TRBD1 (5 bases). V lost 8 bases, J lost 0 bases, and 13 bases lay in between. Germline CDR1 and CDR2: GTSNPN and SVGIG (reference sequence). The CDR3 covers 13 residues. The chain's CDR3 is CALQRGVNTEAFF. The CDR3 DNA sequence: TGTGCCCTCCAACGGGGGGTGAACACTGAAGCTTTCTTT.

The rearrangement uses TRBV28 and TRBJ2-1, with TRBD1 matching over 9 bases. The V gene's germline CDR1 is MDHEN and CDR2 SYDVKM. The trim removed 5 bases at V and 6 bases at J, leaving 8 bases unmatched. This CDR3 spans 15 amino acids. The CDR3 DNA is TGTGCCAGCAGTGAACCGGGACAGGGACTCAATGAGCAGTTCTTC. Protein sequence: CASSEPGQGLNEQFF.

V is TRBV6-5 and J is TRBJ1-1; the D is unclear. This CDR3 is built from 12 residues. V gave up 2 bases and J gave up 5 bases, with 6 bases separating them. The germline gives CDR1 MNHEY, CDR2 SVGAGI. CDR3 nucleotide sequence: TGTGCCAGCAGTTACGGAGCGACTGAAGCTTTCTTT. Its translation is CASSYGATEAFF.

The V gene is TRBV18, the J gene TRBJ2-4; tentative D call: TRBD1 (6 bases). The CDR3 has 13 residues. V lost 3 bases and J 16 bases, leaving 19 bases between the germline ends. Germline CDR1 KGHSH, CDR2 LQKENI. This CDR3 is CASSPSPGQSAYF. Here the CDR3 DNA reads TGTGCCAGCTCACCGAGCCCCGGACAGTCGGCTTACTTC.